These 2 T cell receptor beta chains were sequenced from one sample in a study of T cell repertoires in cytomegalovirus infection. The antigens of these receptors remain unknown. TCRdb re-analysed the reads in MiXCR, keeping a single row per CDR3 protein. The repertoire holds some 940,000 distinct CDR3 sequences, around 32% seen once, with about 14% in the top ten. Sequencing was performed on cultured CD8+ T cells from PBMCs, taken from culture after CMV antigen stimulation. The receptors shown here come from a human donor in good health (CMV status not recorded). Some clones in this sample may be carry-over from other donors' samples.

This rearrangement joins TRBV19 to TRBJ1-1; D remains unclear. CDR1 is LNHDA and CDR2 is SQIVND in the germline V gene (reference sequence). V was clipped by 11 bases and J by 1 base, with 14 bases between them. There are 13 residues in the CDR3. The CDR3 DNA reads as TGTGCCGTCGGGTGGGCAGAGAACACTGAAGCTTTCTTT. It translates to CAVGWAENTEAFF.

The chain recombines TRBV6-5 with TRBJ1-2; possibly TRBD1 for D (6 bases). V lost 6 bases and J 13 bases, leaving 21 bases between the germline ends. This CDR3 comprises 13 residues. Germline V lookup: CDR1 MNHEY, CDR2 SVGAGI. CDR3 sequence: CASSYRTGPGVTF. The CDR3 nucleotides are TGTGCCAGCAGCTACCGAACAGGCCCAGGGGTCACCTTC.